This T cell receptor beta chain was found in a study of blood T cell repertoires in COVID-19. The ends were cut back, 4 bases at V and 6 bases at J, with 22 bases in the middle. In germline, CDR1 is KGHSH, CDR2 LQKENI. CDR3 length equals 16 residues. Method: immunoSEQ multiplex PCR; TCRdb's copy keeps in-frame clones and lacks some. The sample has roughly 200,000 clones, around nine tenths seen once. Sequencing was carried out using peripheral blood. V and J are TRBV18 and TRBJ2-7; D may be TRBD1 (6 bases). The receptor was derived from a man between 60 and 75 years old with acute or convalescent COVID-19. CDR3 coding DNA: TGTGCCAGCTCACAAACTTCTTCCGGGACACTCAGCGAGCAGTACTTC. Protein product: CASSQTSSGTLSEQYF.